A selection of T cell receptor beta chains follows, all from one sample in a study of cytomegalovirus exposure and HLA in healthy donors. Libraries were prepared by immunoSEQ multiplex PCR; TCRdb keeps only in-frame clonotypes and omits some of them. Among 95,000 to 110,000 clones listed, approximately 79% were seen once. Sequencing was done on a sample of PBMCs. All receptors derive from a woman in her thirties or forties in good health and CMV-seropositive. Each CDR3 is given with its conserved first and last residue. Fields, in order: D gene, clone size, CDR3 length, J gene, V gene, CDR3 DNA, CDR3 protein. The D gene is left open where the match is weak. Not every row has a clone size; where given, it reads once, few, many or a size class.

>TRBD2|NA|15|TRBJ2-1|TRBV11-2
TGTGCCAGCAGCTTAGGCCCCCTTAGCGGGGGGGAGCAGTTCTTC
CASSLGPLSGGEQFF
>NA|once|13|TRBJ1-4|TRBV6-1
TGTGCCAGCAGTATCCGGGAAGATGAAAAACTGTTTTTT
CASSIREDEKLFF
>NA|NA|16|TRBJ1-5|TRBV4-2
TGTGCCAGCAGCCCTGATGGGTGGGGGCTAGGGCAGCCCCAGCATTTT
CASSPDGWGLGQPQHF
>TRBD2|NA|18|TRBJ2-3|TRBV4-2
TGTGCCAGCAGCCCTGGGACTAGCGGGGCCACTAGCACAGATACGCAGTATTTT
CASSPGTSGATSTDTQYF
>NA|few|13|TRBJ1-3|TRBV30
TGTGCCTGGAGTGGCAGCCCCGGAGACACCATATATTTT
CAWSGSPGDTIYF
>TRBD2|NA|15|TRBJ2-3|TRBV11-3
TGTGCCAGCAGCCTAGGGACTAGCAGGGAGGATACGCAGTATTTT
CASSLGTSREDTQYF
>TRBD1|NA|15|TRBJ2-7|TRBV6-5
TGTGCCAGCAGTCCGACAGGGGCCGGACCGAACGAGCAGTACTTC
CASSPTGAGPNEQYF
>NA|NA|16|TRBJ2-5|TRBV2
TGTGCCAGCTACAATGATGCAGGGCCCCTCCAAGAGACCCAGTACTTC
CASYNDAGPLQETQYF
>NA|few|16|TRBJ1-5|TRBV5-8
TGTGCCAGCAGCTTGGATGGTTCGGGTAGCAATCAGCCCCAGCATTTT
CASSLDGSGSNQPQHF
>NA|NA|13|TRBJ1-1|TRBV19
TGTGCCACTCAAACGCGGGAGAACACTGAAGCTTTCTTT
CATQTRENTEAFF
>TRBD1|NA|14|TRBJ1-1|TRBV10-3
TGTGCCAGCAGGCGGGACAGGGCAGGAACTGAAGCTTTCTTT
CASRRDRAGTEAFF
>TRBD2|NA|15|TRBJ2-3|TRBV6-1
TGTGCCAGCAACGGACTAGCGGGGGGAACAGATACGCAGTATTTT
CASNGLAGGTDTQYF
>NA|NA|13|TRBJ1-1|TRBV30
TGTGCCTGGAGTCCTCACATGAACACTGAAGCTTTCTTT
CAWSPHMNTEAFF
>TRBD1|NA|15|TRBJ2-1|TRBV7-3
TGTGCCAGCAGCTCTGACAGGGGGATAAAAAATGAGCAGTTCTTC
CASSSDRGIKNEQFF
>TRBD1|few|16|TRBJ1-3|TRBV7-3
TGTGCCAGCAGTAGGGGACAGGGGGACTCAGGAAACACCATATATTTT
CASSRGQGDSGNTIYF
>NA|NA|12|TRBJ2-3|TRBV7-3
TGTGCCAGCAGCTACGGGGGAGATACGCAGTATTTT
CASSYGGDTQYF
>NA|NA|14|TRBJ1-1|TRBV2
TGTGCCAGCAGGTCCGGGGTCGTGAACACTGAAGCTTTCTTT
CASRSGVVNTEAFF
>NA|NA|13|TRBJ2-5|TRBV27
TGTGCCAGCAGTGGACTTGGCCAAGAGACCCAGTACTTC
CASSGLGQETQYF